The present entry profiles one T cell receptor beta chain with its context. What it binds is not known. The CDR3 is 12 amino acids. From germline, CDR1 is LNHDA and CDR2 SQIVND (reference sequence). The V end lost 9 bases, the J end lost 15 bases, and 21 bases lay between the germline ends. The data originate from a study of T cell responses to AZD1222 COVID-19 vaccine. Using immunoSEQ multiplex PCR, the repertoire was profiled, and TCRdb retains in-frame clones only, with some absent. The sample holds about 130,000 clones, roughly 85% seen once. Study-level points and caveats: Donors in the cohort were predominantly white British and more often female, and clonal diversity was possibly underestimated.

This clonotype originated in an adult in good health. The rearrangement uses TRBV19 and TRBJ2-1; weak D call: TRBD1 (6 bases). Sequencing was performed on peripheral blood, taken on day 0 of MenACWY control vaccination. CDR3 amino acids: CASHSRQGSPFF. The CDR3, as DNA: TGTGCCAGCCATAGCCGGCAGGGGAGTCCGTTCTTC.